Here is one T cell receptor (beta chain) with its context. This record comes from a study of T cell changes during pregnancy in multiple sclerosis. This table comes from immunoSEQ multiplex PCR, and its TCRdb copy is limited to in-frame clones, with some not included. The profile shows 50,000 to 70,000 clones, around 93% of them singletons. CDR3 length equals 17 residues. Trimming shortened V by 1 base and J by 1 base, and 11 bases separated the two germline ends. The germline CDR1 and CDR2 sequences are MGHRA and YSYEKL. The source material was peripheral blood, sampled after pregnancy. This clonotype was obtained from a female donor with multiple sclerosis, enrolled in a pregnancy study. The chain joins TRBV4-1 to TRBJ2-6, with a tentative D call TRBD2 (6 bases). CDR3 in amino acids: CASSQVDGGSGANVLTF. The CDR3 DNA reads TGCGCCAGCAGCCAAGTAGATGGGGGGTCTGGGGCCAACGTCCTGACTTTC.